This TCR beta chain derives from a study of CD8+ T cells in alopecia areata. Overall study findings and caveats: Higher clonality than in normal scalp was seen in lesional scalp, especially alopecia totalis/universalis. When scalp samples are sequenced, resident alphabeta T cells of normal skin are also captured.

There are 13 residues in the CDR3. Per the germline V gene, CDR1 is MDHEN and CDR2 is SYDVKM. Deletions cut 7 bases from V and 4 bases from J, with 13 bases between. cDNA reverse transcribed from extracted RNA served as the sequencing template. Produced via immunoSEQ multiplex PCR; TCRdb's table is partial and in-frame only. The table includes roughly 150,000 clones, 50% to 60% detected once. Comment on this clone: Its antigen is unidentified.

The rearrangement uses TRBV28 and TRBJ1-2, with D perhaps TRBD1 (5 bases). The sequenced sample was CD4+ T cells sorted from blood. This TCR derives from a human donor in good health. CDR3 nucleotide sequence: TGTGCCAGCACATCAGACAGCGGCTATGGCTACACCTTC. As protein: CASTSDSGYGYTF.